The entry below gives a single T cell receptor beta chain sequence along with its context. Its antigen is unknown. The record originates from a study of radiotherapy plus CTLA-4 blockade in lung cancer. About the study: Of all patients, more than 15% responded objectively and 25% to 40% showed disease control. Study-level points and caveats: Response, reportedly, was best predicted by interferon-beta along with early blood T cell clone dynamics.

Using immunoSEQ multiplex PCR, the repertoire was profiled, and TCRdb retains in-frame clones only, with some absent. Altogether some 62,000 clones are present, roughly 80% being singletons, with the ten largest covering less than 5.5%. People whose metastatic non-small-cell lung cancer was chemo-refractory got focal radiation along with CTLA-4 blockade by ipilimumab. CDR1 and CDR2 from the germline V gene are MNHEY and SVGAGI. Trimming left V 3 bases short and J 3 bases short, with 12 bases between. The CDR3 length is 15 residues. The rearrangement joins TRBV6-5 to TRBJ1-5; D is ambiguous. The clonotype comes from a human donor with non-small cell lung cancer who had a complete response to radiotherapy plus ipilimumab. This material consisted of peripheral blood, taken from a patient treated with radiotherapy plus ipilimumab. CDR3: CASSYRSADNQPQHF. DNA for the CDR3: TGTGCCAGCAGTTATCGGTCGGCAGACAATCAGCCCCAGCATTTT.